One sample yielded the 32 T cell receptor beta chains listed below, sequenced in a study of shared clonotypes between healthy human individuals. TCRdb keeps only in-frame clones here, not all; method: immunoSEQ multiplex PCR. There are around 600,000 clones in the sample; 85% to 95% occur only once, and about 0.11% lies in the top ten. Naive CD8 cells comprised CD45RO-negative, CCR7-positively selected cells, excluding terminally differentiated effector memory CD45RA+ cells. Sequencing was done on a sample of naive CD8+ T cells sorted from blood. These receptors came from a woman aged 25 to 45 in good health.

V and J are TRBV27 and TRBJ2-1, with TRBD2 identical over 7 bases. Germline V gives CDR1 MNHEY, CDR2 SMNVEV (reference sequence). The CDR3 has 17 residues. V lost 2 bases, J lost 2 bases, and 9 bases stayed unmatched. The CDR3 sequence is CASSLRVRGRAYNEQFF. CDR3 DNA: TGTGCCAGCAGTTTACGGGTTCGTGGGAGGGCCTACAATGAGCAGTTCTTC.

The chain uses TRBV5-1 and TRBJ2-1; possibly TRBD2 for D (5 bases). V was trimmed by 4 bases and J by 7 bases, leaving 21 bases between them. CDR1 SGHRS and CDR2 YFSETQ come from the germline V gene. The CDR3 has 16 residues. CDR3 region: CASSVGPSGPRNEQFF. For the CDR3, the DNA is TGCGCCAGCAGCGTAGGTCCCAGCGGCCCCCGGAATGAGCAGTTCTTC.

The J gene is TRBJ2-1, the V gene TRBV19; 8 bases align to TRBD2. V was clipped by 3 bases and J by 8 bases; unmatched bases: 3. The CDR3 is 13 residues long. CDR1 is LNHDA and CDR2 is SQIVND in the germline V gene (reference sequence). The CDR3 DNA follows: TGTGCCAGTAGTATTGCGGGGGGCCATGAGCAGTTCTTC. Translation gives CASSIAGGHEQFF.

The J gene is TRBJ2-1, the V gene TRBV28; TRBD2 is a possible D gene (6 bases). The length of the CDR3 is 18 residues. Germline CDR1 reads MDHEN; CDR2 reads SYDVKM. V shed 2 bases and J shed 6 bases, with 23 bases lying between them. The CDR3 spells CASSLMAGRPQHTNEQFF. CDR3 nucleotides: TGTGCCAGCAGTTTAATGGCGGGACGTCCCCAACACACCAATGAGCAGTTCTTC.

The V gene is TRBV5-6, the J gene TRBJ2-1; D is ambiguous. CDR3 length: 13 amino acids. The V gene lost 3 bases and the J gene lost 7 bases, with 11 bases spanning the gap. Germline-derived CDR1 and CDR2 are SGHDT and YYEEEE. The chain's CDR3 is CASSSANGNEQFF. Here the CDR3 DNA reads TGTGCCAGCAGCTCGGCTAACGGGAATGAGCAGTTCTTC.

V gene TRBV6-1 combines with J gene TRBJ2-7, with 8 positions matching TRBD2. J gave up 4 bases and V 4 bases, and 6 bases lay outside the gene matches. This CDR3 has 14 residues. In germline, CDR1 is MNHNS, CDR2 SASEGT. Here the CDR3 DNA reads TGTGCCAGCAGTGTACGGGAGGGTAGTTACGAGCAGTACTTC. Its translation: CASSVREGSYEQYF.

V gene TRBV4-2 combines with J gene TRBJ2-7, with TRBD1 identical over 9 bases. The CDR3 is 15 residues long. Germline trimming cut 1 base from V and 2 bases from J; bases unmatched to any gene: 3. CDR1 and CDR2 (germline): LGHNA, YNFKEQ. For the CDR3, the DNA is TGTGCCAGCAGCCAAGGGTGGACAGGGGCCTACGAGCAGTACTTC. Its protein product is CASSQGWTGAYEQYF.

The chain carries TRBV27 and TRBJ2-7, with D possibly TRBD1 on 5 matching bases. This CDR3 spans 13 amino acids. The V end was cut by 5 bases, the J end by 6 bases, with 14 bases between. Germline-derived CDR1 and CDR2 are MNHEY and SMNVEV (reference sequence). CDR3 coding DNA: TGTGCCAGCAGTACGACCCCAGGGTTCGAGCAGTACTTC. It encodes CASSTTPGFEQYF.

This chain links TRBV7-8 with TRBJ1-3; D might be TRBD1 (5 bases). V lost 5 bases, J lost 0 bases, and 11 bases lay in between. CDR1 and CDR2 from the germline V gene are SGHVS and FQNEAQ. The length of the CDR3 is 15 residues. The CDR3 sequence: CASSAVDSSGNTIYF. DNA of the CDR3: TGTGCCAGCAGCGCAGTCGACAGCTCTGGAAACACCATATATTTT. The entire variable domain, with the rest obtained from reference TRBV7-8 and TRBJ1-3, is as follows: GAGVSQSPRYKVAKRGQDVALRCDPISGHVSLFWYQQALGQGPEFLTYFQNEAQLDKSGLPSDRFFAERPEGSVSTLKIQRTQQEDSAVYLCASSAVDSSGNTIYFGEGSWLTVV.

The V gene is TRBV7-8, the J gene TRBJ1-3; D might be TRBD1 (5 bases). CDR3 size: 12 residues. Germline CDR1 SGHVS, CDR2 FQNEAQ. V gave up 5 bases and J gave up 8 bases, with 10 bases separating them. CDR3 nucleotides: TGTGCCAGCAGCCCAGACAGCGACACCATATATTTT. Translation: CASSPDSDTIYF.

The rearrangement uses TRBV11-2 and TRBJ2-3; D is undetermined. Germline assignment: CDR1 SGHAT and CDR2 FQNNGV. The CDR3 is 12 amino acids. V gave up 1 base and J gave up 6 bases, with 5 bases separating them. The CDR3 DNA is TGTGCCAGCAGCTTAGGGCCGGATACGCAGTATTTT. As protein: CASSLGPDTQYF.

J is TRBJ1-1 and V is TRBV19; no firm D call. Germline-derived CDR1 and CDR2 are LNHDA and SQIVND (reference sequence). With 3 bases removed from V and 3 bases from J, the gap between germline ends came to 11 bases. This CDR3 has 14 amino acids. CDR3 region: CASSIWAFDTEAFF. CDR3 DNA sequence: TGTGCCAGTAGTATTTGGGCTTTTGACACTGAAGCTTTCTTT.

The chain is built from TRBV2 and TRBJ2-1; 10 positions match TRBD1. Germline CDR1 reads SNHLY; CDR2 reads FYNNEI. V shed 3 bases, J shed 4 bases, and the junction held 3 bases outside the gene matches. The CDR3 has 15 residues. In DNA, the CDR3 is TGTGCCAGCAGTGAGACAGGGGGCGCGTACAATGAGCAGTTCTTC. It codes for CASSETGGAYNEQFF.

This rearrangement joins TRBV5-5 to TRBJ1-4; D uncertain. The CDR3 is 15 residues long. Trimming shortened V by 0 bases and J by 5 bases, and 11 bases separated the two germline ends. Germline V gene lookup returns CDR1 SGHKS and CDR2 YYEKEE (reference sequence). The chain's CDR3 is CASSLEPAANEKLFF. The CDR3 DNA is TGTGCCAGCAGCTTGGAACCAGCCGCCAATGAAAAACTGTTTTTT.

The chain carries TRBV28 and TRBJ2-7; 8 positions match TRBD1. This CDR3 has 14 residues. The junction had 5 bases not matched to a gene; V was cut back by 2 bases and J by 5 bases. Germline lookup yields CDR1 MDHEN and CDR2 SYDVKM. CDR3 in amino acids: CASSLAAGGDEQYF. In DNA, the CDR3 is TGTGCCAGCAGTTTAGCGGCAGGGGGCGACGAGCAGTACTTC.

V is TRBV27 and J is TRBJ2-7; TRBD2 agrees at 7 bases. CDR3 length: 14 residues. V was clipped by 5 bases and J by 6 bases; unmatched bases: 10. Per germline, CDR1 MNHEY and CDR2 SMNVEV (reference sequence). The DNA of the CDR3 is TGTGCCAGCAGTACGTCCGGGACTAAGGGCGAGCAGTACTTC. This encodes CASSTSGTKGEQYF.

CDR3 region: CASSQDRDKSFSYEQYF. The CDR3, as DNA: TGTGCCAGCAGCCAAGATCGGGACAAATCATTTTCCTACGAGCAGTACTTC. V gene TRBV4-2 combines with J gene TRBJ2-7; tentative D call: TRBD1 (6 bases). Between the trimmed V and J ends, which lost 0 bases and 1 base, there was a span of 16 bases. This CDR3 region has 17 residues. Germline CDR1 reads LGHNA; CDR2 reads YNFKEQ.

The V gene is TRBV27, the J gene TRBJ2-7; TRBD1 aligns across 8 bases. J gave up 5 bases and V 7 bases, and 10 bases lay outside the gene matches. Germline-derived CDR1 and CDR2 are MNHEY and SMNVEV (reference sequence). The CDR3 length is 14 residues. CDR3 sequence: CASTKDRDGDEQYF. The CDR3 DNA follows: TGTGCCAGCACCAAGGACAGGGATGGAGACGAGCAGTACTTC.

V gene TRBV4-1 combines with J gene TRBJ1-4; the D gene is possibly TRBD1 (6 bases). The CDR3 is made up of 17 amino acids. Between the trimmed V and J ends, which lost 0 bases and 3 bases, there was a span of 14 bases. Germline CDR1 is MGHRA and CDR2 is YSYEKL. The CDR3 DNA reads TGCGCCAGCAGCCAAGAAGGGGGGATCGGAGCTAATGAAAAACTGTTTTTT. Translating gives CASSQEGGIGANEKLFF.

CDR3 bases: TGCGCCAGCAGTGAGTACGGGGGACAGGGAAACGAGCAGTACTTC. Protein sequence: CASSEYGGQGNEQYF. The V gene is TRBV10-2, the J gene TRBJ2-7, with 9 nucleotides matching TRBD1. V shed 1 base and J 5 bases; nucleotides not matched to a gene: 6. This CDR3 region has 15 residues. Germline CDR1 WSHSY, CDR2 SAAADI.

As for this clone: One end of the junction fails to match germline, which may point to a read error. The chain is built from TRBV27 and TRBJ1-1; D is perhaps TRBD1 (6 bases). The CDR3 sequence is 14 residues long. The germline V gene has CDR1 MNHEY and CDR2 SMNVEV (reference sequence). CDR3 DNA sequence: TGTGCCAGCCGTCCGACAGGTTCGAACTCTGAAGCTTTCTTT. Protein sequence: CASRPTGSNSEAFF.

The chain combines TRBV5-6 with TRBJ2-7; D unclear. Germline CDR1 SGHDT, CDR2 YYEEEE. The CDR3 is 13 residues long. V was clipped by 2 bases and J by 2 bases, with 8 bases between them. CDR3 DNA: TGTGCCAGCAGCTTTGCAGAAACCTACGAGCAGTACTTC. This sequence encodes CASSFAETYEQYF.

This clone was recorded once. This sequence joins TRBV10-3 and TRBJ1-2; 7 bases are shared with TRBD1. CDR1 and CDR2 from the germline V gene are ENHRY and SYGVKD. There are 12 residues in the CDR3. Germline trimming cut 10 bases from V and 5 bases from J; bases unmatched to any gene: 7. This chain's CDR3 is CATTGQRYGYTF. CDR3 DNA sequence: TGTGCCACAACGGGACAGAGATATGGCTACACCTTC.

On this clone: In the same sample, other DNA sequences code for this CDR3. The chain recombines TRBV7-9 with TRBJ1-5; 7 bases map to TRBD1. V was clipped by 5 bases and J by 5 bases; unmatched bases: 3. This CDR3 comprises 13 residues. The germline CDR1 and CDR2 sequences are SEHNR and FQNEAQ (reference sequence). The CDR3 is CASSRDRDQPQHF. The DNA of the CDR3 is TGTGCCAGCAGCCGCGACAGGGATCAGCCCCAGCATTTT.

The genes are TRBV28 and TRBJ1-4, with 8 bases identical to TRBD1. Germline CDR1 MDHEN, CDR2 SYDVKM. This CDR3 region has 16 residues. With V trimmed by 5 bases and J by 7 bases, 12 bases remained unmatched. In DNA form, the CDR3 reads TGTGCCAGCAGTCCTATAGGACAGGGTCTTGGTGAAAAACTGTTTTTT. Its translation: CASSPIGQGLGEKLFF.

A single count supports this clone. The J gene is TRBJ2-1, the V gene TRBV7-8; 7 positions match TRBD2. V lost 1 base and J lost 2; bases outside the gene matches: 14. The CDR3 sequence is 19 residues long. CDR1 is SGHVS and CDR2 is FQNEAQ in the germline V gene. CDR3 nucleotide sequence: TGTGCCAGCAGCTTAGTTGCTGGACTAGACCCCCGACCCTACAATGAGCAGTTCTTC. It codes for CASSLVAGLDPRPYNEQFF. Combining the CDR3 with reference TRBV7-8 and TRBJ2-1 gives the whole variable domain GAGVSQSPRYKVAKRGQDVALRCDPISGHVSLFWYQQALGQGPEFLTYFQNEAQLDKSGLPSDRFFAERPEGSVSTLKIQRTQQEDSAVYLCASSLVAGLDPRPYNEQFFGPGTRLTVL.

As DNA, the CDR3 is TGTGCCAGCAGCCCAATTTGGTCCTACGAGCAGTACTTC. Translating it yields CASSPIWSYEQYF. The chain combines TRBV13 with TRBJ2-7, with D hard to call. Per germline, CDR1 PRHDT and CDR2 FYEKMQ (reference sequence). CDR3 length: 13 amino acids. Trimming took 5 bases from V and 1 from J, leaving 9 bases between them.

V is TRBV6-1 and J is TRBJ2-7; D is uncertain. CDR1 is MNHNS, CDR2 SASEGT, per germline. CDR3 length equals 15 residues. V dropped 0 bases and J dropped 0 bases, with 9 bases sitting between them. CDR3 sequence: CASSEAAGISYEQYF. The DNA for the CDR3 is TGTGCCAGCAGTGAAGCGGCAGGTATCTCCTACGAGCAGTACTTC.

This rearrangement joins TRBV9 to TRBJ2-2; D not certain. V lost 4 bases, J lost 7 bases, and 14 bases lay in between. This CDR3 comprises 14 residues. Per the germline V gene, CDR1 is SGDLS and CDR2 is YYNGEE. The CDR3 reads CASSPISALGELFF. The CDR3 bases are TGTGCCAGCAGCCCCATCTCGGCGCTCGGGGAGCTGTTTTTT. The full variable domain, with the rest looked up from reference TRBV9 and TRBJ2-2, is DSGVTQTPKHLITATGQRVTLRCSPRSGDLSVYWYQQSLDQGLQFLIQYYNGEERAKGNILERFSAQQFPDLHSELNLSSLELGDSALYFCASSPISALGELFFGEGSRLTVL.

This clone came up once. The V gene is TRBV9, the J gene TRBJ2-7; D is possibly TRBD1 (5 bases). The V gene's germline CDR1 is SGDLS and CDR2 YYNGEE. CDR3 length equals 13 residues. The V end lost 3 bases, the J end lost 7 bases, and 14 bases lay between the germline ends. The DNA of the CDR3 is TGTGCCAGCAGCGGAAGGGGCCCCGAGGAGCAGTACTTC. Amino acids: CASSGRGPEEQYF. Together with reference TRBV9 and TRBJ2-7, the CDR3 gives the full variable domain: DSGVTQTPKHLITATGQRVTLRCSPRSGDLSVYWYQQSLDQGLQFLIQYYNGEERAKGNILERFSAQQFPDLHSELNLSSLELGDSALYFCASSGRGPEEQYFGPGTRLTVT.

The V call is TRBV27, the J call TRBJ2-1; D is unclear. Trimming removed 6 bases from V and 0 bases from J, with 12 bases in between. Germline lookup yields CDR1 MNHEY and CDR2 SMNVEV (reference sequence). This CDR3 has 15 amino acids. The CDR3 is CASSRSRSSYNEQFF. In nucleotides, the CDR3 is TGTGCCAGCAGCCGGAGTCGGAGCTCCTACAATGAGCAGTTCTTC.

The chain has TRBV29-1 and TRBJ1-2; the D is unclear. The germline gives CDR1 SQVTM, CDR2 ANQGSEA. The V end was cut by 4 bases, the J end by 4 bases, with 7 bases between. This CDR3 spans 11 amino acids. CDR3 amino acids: CSVVGLYGYTF. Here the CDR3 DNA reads TGCAGCGTTGTAGGGCTCTATGGCTACACCTTC.